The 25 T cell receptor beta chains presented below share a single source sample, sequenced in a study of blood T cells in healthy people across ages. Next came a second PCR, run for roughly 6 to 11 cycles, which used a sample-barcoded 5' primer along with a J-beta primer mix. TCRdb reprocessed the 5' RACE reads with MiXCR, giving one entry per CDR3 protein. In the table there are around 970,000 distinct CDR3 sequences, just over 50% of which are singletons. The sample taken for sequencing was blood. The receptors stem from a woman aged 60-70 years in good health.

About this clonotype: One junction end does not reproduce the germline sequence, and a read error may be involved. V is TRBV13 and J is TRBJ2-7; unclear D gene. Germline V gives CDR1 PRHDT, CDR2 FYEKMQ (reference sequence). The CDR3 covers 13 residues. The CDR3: CASSAPFSYGQYF. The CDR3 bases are TGTGCCAGCAGCGCCCCATTCTCCTACGGGCAGTACTTC.

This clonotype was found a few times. This chain's CDR3 is CASSVVPSSNEQYF. In nucleotides, the CDR3 is TGTGCCAGCAGCGTAGTTCCGAGTTCGAACGAGCAGTACTTC. The rearrangement joins TRBV7-3 to TRBJ2-7; no firm D call. CDR1 is SGHTA and CDR2 is FQGTGA in the germline V gene. The CDR3 loop spans 14 amino acids. V was clipped by 5 bases and J by 5 bases, with 16 bases between them.

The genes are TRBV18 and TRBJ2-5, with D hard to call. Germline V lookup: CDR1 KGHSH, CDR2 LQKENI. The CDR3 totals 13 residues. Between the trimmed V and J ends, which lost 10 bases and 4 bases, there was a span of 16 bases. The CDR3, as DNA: TGTGCCACTGGACGGTCTTTTGGAGAGACCCAGTACTTC. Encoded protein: CATGRSFGETQYF.

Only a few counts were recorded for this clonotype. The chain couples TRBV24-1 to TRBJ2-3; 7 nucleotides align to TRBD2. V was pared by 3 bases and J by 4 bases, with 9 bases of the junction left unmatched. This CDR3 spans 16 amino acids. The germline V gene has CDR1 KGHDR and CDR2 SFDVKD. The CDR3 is CATSDRTSIYADTQYF. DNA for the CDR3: TGTGCCACCAGTGATAGGACTAGTATCTACGCAGATACGCAGTATTTT.

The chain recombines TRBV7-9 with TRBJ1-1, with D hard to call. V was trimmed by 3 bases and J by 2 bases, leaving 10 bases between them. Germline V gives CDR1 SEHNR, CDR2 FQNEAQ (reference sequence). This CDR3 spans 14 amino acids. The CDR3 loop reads CASSLTQANTEAFF. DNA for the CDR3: TGTGCCAGCAGCTTGACCCAGGCTAACACTGAAGCTTTCTTT.

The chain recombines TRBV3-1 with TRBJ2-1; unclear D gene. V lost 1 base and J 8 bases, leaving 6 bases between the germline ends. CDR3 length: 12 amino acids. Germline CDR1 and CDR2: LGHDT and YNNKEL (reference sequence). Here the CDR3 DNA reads TGTGCCAGCAGCCAAGGGGTGGATGAGCAGTTCTTC. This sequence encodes CASSQGVDEQFF.

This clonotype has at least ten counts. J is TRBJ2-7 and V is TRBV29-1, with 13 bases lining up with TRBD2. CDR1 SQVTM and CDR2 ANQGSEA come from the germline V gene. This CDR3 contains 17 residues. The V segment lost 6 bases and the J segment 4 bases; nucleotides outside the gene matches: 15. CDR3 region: CSVEDRGGLAGDYEQYF. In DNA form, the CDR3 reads TGCAGCGTAGAGGACAGGGGAGGACTAGCGGGAGATTACGAGCAGTACTTC.

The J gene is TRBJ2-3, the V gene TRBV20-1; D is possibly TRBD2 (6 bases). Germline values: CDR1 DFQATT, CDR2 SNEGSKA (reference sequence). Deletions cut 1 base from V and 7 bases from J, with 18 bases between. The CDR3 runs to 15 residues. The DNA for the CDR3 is TGCAGTGCTAGAGGTACTAGCTTGGGCATGTATACGCAGTATTTT. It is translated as CSARGTSLGMYTQYF.

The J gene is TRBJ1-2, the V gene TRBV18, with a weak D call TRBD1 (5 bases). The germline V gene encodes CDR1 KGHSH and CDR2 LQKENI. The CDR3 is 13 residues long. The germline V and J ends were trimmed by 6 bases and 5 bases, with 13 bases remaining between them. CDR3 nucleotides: TGTGCCAGCTCCCCCGCGACAGAGTATGGCTACACCTTC. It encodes CASSPATEYGYTF.

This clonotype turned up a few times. This CDR3 reads CASSKLAGPYEQYF. The CDR3 DNA is TGTGCCAGCAGCAAACTAGCGGGGCCCTACGAGCAGTACTTC. V is TRBV12-3 or TRBV12-4 and J is TRBJ2-7, with TRBD2 matching 10 bases. The CDR3 is 14 residues long. V trimming: 6 bases; J trimming: 2 bases; junction bases outside the gene matches: 4.

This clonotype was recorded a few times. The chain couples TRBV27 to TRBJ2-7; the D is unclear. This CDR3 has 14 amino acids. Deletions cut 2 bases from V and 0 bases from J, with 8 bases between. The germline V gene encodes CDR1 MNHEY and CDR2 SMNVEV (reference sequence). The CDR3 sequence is CASSLRQPSYEQYF. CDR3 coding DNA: TGTGCCAGCAGTTTAAGACAACCCTCCTACGAGCAGTACTTC.

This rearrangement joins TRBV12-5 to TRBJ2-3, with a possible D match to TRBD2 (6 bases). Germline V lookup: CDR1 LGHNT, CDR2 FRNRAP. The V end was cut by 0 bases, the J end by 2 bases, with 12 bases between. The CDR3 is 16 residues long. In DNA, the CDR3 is TGTGCTAGTGGTTTGGTACTGACGGGAGACACAGATACGCAGTATTTT. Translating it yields CASGLVLTGDTDTQYF. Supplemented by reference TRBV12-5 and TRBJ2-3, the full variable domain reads DARVTQTPRHKVTEMGQEVTMRCQPILGHNTVFWYRQTMMQGLELLAYFRNRAPLDDSGMPKDRFSAEMPDATLATLKIQPSEPRDSAVYFCASGLVLTGDTDTQYFGPGTRLTVL.

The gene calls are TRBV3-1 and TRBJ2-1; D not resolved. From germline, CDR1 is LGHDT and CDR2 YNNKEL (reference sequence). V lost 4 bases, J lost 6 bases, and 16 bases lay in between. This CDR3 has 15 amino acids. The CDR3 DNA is TGTGCCAGCAGCCCCTACGTGATGATGGGCAATGAGCAGTTCTTC. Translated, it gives CASSPYVMMGNEQFF.

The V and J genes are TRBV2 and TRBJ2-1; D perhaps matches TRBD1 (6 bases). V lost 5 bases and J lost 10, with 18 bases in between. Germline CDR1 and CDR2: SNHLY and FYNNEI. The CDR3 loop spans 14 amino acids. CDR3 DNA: TGTGCCAGCAGTCTTTTACGGGACACGGGAGAGCAGTTCTTC. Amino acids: CASSLLRDTGEQFF.

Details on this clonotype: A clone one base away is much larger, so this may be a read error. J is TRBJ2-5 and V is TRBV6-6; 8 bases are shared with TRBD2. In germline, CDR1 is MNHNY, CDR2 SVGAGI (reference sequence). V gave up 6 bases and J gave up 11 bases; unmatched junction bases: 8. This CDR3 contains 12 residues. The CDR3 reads CASRYAREGQYF. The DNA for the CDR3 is TGTGCCAGCAGGTACGCCCGGGAGGGGCAGTACTTC.

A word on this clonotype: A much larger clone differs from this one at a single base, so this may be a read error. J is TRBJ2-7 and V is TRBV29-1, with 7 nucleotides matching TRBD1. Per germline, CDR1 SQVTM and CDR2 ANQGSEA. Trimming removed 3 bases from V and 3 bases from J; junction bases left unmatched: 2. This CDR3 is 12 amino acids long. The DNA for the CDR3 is TGCAGCGTTGAGGGACAGAGCTACGAGCAGTACTTC. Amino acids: CSVEGQSYEQYF.

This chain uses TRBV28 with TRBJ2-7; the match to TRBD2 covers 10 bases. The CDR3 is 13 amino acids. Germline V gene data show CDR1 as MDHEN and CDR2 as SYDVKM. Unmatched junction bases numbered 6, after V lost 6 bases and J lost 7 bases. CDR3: CASRISGRREQYF. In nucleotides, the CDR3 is TGTGCCAGCAGGATTAGCGGGAGGAGAGAGCAGTACTTC.

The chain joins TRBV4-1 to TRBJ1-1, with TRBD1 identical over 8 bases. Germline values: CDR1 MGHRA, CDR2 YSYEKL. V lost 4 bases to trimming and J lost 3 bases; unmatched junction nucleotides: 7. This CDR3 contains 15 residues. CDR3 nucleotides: TGCGCCAGCAGCCTCCGACAGGGGCACGACACTGAAGCTTTCTTT. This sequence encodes CASSLRQGHDTEAFF.

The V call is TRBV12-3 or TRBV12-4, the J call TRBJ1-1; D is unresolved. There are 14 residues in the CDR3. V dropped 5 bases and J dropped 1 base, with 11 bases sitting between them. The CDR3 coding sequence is TGTGCCAGCAGTCTAGACGGAAAGAACACTGAAGCTTTCTTT. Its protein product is CASSLDGKNTEAFF.

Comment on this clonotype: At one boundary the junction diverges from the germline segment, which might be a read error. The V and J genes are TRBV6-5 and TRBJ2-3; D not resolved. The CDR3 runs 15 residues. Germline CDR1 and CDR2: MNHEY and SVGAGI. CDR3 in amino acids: CASRYILGNADTQYF. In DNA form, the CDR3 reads TGTGCCAGCCGTTACATCCTGGGGAATGCCGATACGCAGTATTTT.

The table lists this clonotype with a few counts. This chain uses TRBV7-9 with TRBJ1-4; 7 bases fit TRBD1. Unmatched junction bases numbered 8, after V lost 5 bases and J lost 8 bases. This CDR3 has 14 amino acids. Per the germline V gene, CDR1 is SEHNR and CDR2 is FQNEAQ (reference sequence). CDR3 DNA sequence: TGTGCCAGCAGCATCGCCGGGACAGACGAAAAACTGTTTTTT. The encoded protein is CASSIAGTDEKLFF.

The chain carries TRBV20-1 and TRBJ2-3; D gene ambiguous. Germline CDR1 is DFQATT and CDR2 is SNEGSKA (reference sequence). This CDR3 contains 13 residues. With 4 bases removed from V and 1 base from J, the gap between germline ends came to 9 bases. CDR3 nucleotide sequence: TGCAGTGCTAAACTCATTGGCACAGATACGCAGTATTTT. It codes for CSAKLIGTDTQYF.

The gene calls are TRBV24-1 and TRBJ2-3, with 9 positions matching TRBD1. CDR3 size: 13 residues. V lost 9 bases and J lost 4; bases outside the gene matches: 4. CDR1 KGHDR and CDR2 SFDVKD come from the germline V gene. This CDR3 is CATGTGIPDTQYF. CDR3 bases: TGTGCCACCGGGACAGGGATCCCAGATACGCAGTATTTT.

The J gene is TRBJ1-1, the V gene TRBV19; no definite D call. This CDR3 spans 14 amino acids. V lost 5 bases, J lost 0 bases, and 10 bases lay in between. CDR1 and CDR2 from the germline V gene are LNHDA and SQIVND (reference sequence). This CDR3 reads CASSSAAMNTEAFF. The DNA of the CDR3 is TGTGCCAGTAGTTCGGCAGCTATGAACACTGAAGCTTTCTTT.

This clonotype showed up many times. The CDR3 sequence: CASSLARYEQFF. Written as DNA, the CDR3 is TGTGCCAGCAGCTTAGCTAGATATGAGCAGTTCTTC. The J gene is TRBJ2-1, the V gene TRBV7-9; D unclear. The germline V and J ends were trimmed by 0 bases and 8 bases, with 5 bases remaining between them. Germline V gene sequence: CDR1 SEHNR, CDR2 FQNEAQ (reference sequence). The CDR3 covers 12 residues.